Below, 7 T cell receptor beta chains from the same sample are listed, as sequenced in a study of T cells of healthy individuals. TCRdb processed the 5' RACE reads anew with MiXCR; each CDR3 protein has one entry. The sample carries some 39,000 distinct CDR3 sequences, 3.5% to 5.5% recorded once. These receptors were collected from a human donor in good health.

This clonotype was found many times. The chain links TRBV29-1 to TRBJ1-1, with TRBD1 matching 8 bases. Germline loops: CDR1 SQVTM, CDR2 ANQGSEA. J was trimmed by 8 bases and V by 4 bases; bases with no gene match: 9. This CDR3 comprises 13 residues. CDR3 in amino acids: CSVAHRGFEEAFF. As DNA, the CDR3 is TGCAGCGTTGCACACAGGGGGTTTGAGGAAGCTTTCTTT.

About this clonotype: One end of the junction does not line up with germline, which may come from a read error. CDR3 sequence reads: CAYDRGTGAFF. For the CDR3, the DNA is TGTGCCTATGACAGGGGCACTGGAGCTTTCTTT. This chain uses TRBV30 with TRBJ1-1; TRBD1 matches 8 bases. Germline V gene data show CDR1 as GTSNPN and CDR2 as SVGIG (reference sequence). The CDR3 is 11 residues long.

The chain recombines TRBV12-5 with TRBJ2-7; TRBD1 matches at 9 bases. The CDR3 sequence is 15 residues long. V gave up 2 bases and J gave up 4 bases; unmatched junction bases: 6. Germline CDR1 and CDR2: LGHNT and FRNRAP. The DNA for the CDR3 is TGTGCTAGTGGTTTGCCGACAGGGGGTGGGTACGAGCAGTACTTC. Encoded protein: CASGLPTGGGYEQYF.

This chain joins TRBV3-1 and TRBJ2-3; D is ambiguous. The CDR3 length is 15 residues. V lost 1 base and J 2 bases, leaving 10 bases between the germline ends. CDR1 is LGHDT and CDR2 is YNNKEL in the germline V gene (reference sequence). The CDR3 here is CASSQGRPNTDTQYF. In DNA form, the CDR3 reads TGTGCCAGCAGCCAAGGGCGACCTAACACAGATACGCAGTATTTT.

CDR3 nucleotide sequence: TGTGCCAGCAGCCAAGGAGGCGGGGGTAACACAGATACGCAGTATTTT. Translation gives CASSQGGGGNTDTQYF. The V and J genes are TRBV4-2 and TRBJ2-3; 7 bases fit TRBD2. V shed 1 base, J shed 2 bases, and the junction held 6 bases outside the gene matches. Germline assignment: CDR1 LGHNA and CDR2 YNFKEQ. The length of the CDR3 is 16 residues.

This clonotype was counted many times. The chain has TRBV29-1 and TRBJ2-3; 8 bases agree with TRBD1. The CDR3 has 14 residues. The junction had 3 bases not matched to a gene; V was cut back by 3 bases and J by 1 base. Germline CDR1 and CDR2: SQVTM and ANQGSEA. The CDR3 region has the DNA TGCAGCGTTGATCAGGGGGCGGGCACAGATACGCAGTATTTT. Its protein product is CSVDQGAGTDTQYF.

In its sample, this clonotype was seen many times. J is TRBJ1-5 and V is TRBV6-1, with 12 bases matching TRBD1. The CDR3 is made up of 16 amino acids. The germline gives CDR1 MNHNS, CDR2 SASEGT. Trimming took 6 bases from V and 6 from J; bases not matched to a gene: 9. The CDR3: CASSRGGQGAIQPQHF. CDR3 in DNA: TGTGCCAGCAGCCGGGGGGGACAGGGGGCGATTCAGCCCCAGCATTTT.